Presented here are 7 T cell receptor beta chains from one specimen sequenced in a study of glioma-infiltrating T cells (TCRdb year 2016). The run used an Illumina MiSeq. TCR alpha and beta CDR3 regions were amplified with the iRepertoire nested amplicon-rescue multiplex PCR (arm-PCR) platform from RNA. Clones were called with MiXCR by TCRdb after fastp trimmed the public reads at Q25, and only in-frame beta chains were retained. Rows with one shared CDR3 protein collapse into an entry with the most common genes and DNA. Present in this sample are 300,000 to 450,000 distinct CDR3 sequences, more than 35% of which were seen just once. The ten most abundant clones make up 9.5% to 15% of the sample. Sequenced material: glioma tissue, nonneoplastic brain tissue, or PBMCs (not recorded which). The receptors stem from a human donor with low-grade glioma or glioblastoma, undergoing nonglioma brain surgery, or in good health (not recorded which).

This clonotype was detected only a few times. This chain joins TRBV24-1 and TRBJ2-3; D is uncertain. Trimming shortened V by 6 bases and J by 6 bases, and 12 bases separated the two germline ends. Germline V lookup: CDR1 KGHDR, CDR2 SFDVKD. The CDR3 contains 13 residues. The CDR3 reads CATSSPGADTQYF. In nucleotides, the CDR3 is TGTGCCACCAGTTCCCCAGGCGCGGATACGCAGTATTTT.

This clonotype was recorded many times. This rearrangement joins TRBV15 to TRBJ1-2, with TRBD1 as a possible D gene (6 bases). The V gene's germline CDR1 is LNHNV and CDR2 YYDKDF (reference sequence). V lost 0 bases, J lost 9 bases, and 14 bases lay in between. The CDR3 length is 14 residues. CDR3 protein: CATSRDRTAWRYTF. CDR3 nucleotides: TGTGCCACCAGCAGAGATCGGACAGCTTGGCGCTACACCTTC.

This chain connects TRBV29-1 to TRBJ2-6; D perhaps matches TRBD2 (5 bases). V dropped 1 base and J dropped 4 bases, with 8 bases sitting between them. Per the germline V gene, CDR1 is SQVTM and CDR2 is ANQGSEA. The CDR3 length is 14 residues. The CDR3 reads CSVEGGWGANVLTF. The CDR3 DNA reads TGCAGCGTTGAAGGAGGGTGGGGGGCCAACGTCCTGACTTTC.

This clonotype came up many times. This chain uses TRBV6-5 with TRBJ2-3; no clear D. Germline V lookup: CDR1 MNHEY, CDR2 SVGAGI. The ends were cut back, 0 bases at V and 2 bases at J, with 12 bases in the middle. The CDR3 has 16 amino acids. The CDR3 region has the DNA TGTGCCAGCAGTTACTCTGGCGGCACCCCCACAGATACGCAGTATTTT. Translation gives CASSYSGGTPTDTQYF.

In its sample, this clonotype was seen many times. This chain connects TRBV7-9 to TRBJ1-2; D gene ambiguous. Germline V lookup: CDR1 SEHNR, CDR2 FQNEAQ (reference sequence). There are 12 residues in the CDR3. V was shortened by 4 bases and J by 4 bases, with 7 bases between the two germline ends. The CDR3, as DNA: TGTGCCAGCAGCTCCGACACCTATGGCTACACCTTC. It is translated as CASSSDTYGYTF.

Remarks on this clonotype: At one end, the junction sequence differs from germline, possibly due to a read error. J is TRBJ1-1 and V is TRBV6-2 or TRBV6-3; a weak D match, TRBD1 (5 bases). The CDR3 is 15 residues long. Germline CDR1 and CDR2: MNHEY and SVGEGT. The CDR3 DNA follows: TGTGCCAGCGGTTACTCGGGCAGGGCGGGCACTGAAGCTTTCTTT. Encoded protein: CASGYSGRAGTEAFF.

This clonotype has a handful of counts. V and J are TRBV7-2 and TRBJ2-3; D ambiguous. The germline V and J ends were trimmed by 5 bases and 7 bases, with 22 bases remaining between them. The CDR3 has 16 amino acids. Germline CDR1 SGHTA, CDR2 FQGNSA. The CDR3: CASSPKRVQPSNTQYF. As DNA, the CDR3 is TGTGCCAGCAGCCCAAAGCGAGTCCAGCCTTCCAATACGCAGTATTTT. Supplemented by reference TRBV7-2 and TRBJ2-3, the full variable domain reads GAGVSQSPSNKVTEKGKDVELRCDPISGHTALYWYRQSLGQGLEFLIYFQGNSAPDKSGLPSDRFSAERTGGSVSTLTIQRTQQEDSAVYLCASSPKRVQPSNTQYFGPGTRLTVL.